Below, one TCR beta chain is given with its context. The entry originates in a study of blood T cell repertoires in COVID-19. Study-wide context: Both acute and convalescent COVID-19 samples were obtained from the United States, Italy and Spain.

Assay: immunoSEQ multiplex PCR; the TCRdb copy retains only in-frame clones and omits some. Counted here are 53,000 or so clones, 65% to 85% occurring once; the ten biggest clones make up approximately 15%. This CDR3 is 13 amino acids long. Trimming stripped 2 bases from V and 10 bases from J, with 12 bases between. Germline CDR1 reads LGHDT; CDR2 reads YNNKEL (reference sequence). Sequencing was carried out using peripheral blood. V is TRBV3-1 (or the pseudogene TRBV3-2) and J is TRBJ2-1; weak D call: TRBD2 (6 bases). The receptor was isolated from a man aged 65 to 79 with active COVID-19. DNA of the CDR3: TGTGCCAGCAGCCAAAGTGTTGCGGGAGAGCAGTTCTTC. It translates to CASSQSVAGEQFF.